A selection of T cell receptor beta chains follows, all from one sample in a study of shared clonotypes between healthy human individuals. Only in-frame clones appear in the TCRdb table, and some are missing; sequencing was by immunoSEQ multiplex PCR. Of hundreds of thousands of clones listed, just over 75% are singletons. Sequenced material: PBMCs. The receptors come from a woman in her 40s in good health. Some clones in this sample may be carry-over from other donors' samples. The CDR3 runs from the conserved cysteine through the conserved F or W. The D gene is left open where the match is weak. The size field is filled for only some rows; it gives once, few, many or a size class.

D gene	clone size	V gene	J gene	CDR3 protein	CDR3 DNA
NA	many	TRBV30	TRBJ1-2	CAWSLTATLGYTF	TGTGCCTGGAGTCTTACCGCAACACTTGGCTACACCTTC
TRBD2	NA	TRBV5-5	TRBJ2-3	CASSLGLAGGDTQYF	TGTGCCAGCAGCTTGGGACTAGCGGGAGGTGATACGCAGTATTTT
TRBD1	NA	TRBV7-3	TRBJ2-5	CASSLGQGETQYF	TGTGCCAGCAGCTTGGGACAGGGCGAGACCCAGTACTTC
TRBD1	NA	TRBV19	TRBJ1-1	CASSPQTGVATEAFF	TGTGCCAGTAGTCCCCAAACAGGGGTGGCCACTGAAGCTTTCTTT
NA	NA	TRBV29-1	TRBJ2-3	CSPSRATDTQYF	TGCAGCCCCTCCCGGGCGACAGATACGCAGTATTTT
TRBD1	NA	TRBV28	TRBJ2-7	CASLGQGYHEQYF	TGTGCCTCGCTGGGACAGGGGTACCACGAGCAGTACTTC
TRBD2	NA	TRBV6-6	TRBJ2-1	CASSYEREREFF	TGTGCCAGCAGTTACGAGCGGGAGAGGGAGTTCTTC
TRBD1	NA	TRBV28	TRBJ1-1	CASSLWTGEGVNTEAFF	TGTGCCAGCAGTCTGTGGACAGGGGAGGGCGTGAACACTGAAGCTTTCTTT
NA	NA	TRBV19	TRBJ1-5	CASSVINQPQHF	TGTGCCAGTAGTGTGATCAATCAGCCCCAGCATTTT
NA	NA	TRBV7-9	TRBJ1-5	CADHEPQHF	TGTGCCGACCATGAGCCCCAGCATTTT
NA	NA	TRBV27	TRBJ1-2	CASRKGPAGYTF	TGTGCCAGCAGAAAGGGTCCTGCTGGCTACACCTTC
TRBD2	NA	TRBV28	TRBJ2-5	CASSLIAGQETQYF	TGTGCCAGCAGTTTAATAGCGGGCCAAGAGACCCAGTACTTC
NA	NA	TRBV7-8	TRBJ2-7	CASSLGLSSSDPYEQYF	TGTGCCAGCAGCTTAGGCCTGAGTTCTAGCGATCCCTACGAGCAGTACTTC
TRBD1	NA	TRBV7-9	TRBJ1-1	CASSLAWTGRGAEAFF	TGTGCCAGCAGCTTGGCCTGGACAGGGCGGGGGGCTGAAGCTTTCTTT
NA	many	TRBV5-6	TRBJ1-2	CASSFERTVYGYTF	TGTGCCAGCAGCTTCGAGCGGACGGTTTATGGCTACACCTTC
NA	NA	TRBV20-1	TRBJ2-7	CSAGGPYEQHF	TGTAGTGCTGGGGGCCCCTACGAGCAGCACTTC
NA	few	TRBV6-4	TRBJ1-1	CASSDGAGAEAFF	TGTGCCAGCAGTGACGGGGCCGGAGCTGAAGCTTTCTTT
NA	NA	TRBV27	TRBJ1-2	CASRISGFQAYGYTF	TGTGCCAGCAGGATCTCAGGGTTCCAGGCCTATGGCTACACCTTC
NA	NA	TRBV4-2	TRBJ2-5	CASSQVIDPQETQYF	TGTGCCAGCAGCCAAGTCATAGACCCCCAAGAGACCCAGTACTTC
TRBD1	NA	TRBV28	TRBJ1-3	CASSSPGGAGNTIYF	TGTGCCAGCAGTTCCCCAGGGGGCGCTGGAAACACCATATATTTT
TRBD2	NA	TRBV5-1	TRBJ2-3	CASSLELAGDSDTQYF	TGCGCCAGCAGCTTGGAACTAGCGGGCGATTCAGATACGCAGTATTTT
NA	NA	TRBV9	TRBJ2-6	CASSPSLPRQNLPGANVLTF	TGTGCCAGCAGCCCCTCCCTCCCGAGACAGAACCTTCCTGGGGCCAACGTCCTGACTTTC
TRBD1	NA	TRBV2	TRBJ1-5	CASSKQGAGNQPQHF	TGTGCCAGCAGTAAACAGGGGGCTGGCAATCAGCCCCAGCATTTT
NA	NA	TRBV6-5	TRBJ2-2	CASSYGINSNTGELFF	TGTGCCAGCAGTTACGGGATAAATTCGAACACCGGGGAGCTGTTTTTT
NA	once	TRBV28	TRBJ2-3	CAVLGGSSTDTQYF	TGTGCCGTCTTAGGGGGGTCTAGCACAGATACGCAGTATTTT
TRBD1	NA	TRBV30	TRBJ1-5	CAWNDGTGGSQPQHF	TGTGCCTGGAACGACGGGACAGGGGGGAGTCAGCCCCAGCATTTT
NA	few	TRBV15	TRBJ2-7	CATSRDRSPPYEQYF	TGTGCCACCAGCAGAGACCGATCCCCCCCTTACGAGCAGTACTTC
NA	NA	TRBV27	TRBJ2-7	CASSLANSYEQYF	TGTGCCAGCAGTTTAGCCAACTCCTACGAGCAGTACTTC
NA	many	TRBV5-5	TRBJ2-5	CASSLASLGGRETQYF	TGTGCCAGCAGCTTGGCGAGTTTAGGAGGGCGAGAGACCCAGTACTTC
NA	NA	TRBV15	TRBJ1-5	CATSRVAGYGQPQHF	TGTGCCACCAGCAGAGTTGCAGGGTACGGGCAGCCCCAGCATTTT
NA	NA	TRBV30	TRBJ2-1	CAWITGLDEQFF	TGTGCCTGGATAACGGGGCTTGATGAGCAGTTCTTC
TRBD2	NA	TRBV2	TRBJ2-2	CASSVTSGRRGELFF	TGTGCCAGCAGTGTCACCAGCGGGAGGCGCGGGGAGCTGTTTTTT
TRBD2	NA	TRBV7-2	TRBJ2-1	CASSYTSGRAREFF	TGTGCCAGCAGCTATACTAGCGGGAGGGCCCGTGAGTTCTTC
NA	NA	TRBV20-1	TRBJ2-7	CSASQGYEQYF	TGCAGTGCTTCACAGGGCTACGAGCAGTACTTC
TRBD2	NA	TRBV2	TRBJ2-1	CASSGTSGRVLSSEQFF	TGTGCCAGCAGTGGGACTAGCGGGAGGGTTCTGAGCTCTGAGCAGTTCTTC
TRBD1	NA	TRBV19	TRBJ1-1	CASSMRVGQGGSTEAFF	TGTGCCAGTAGTATGAGAGTTGGACAGGGGGGGAGCACTGAAGCTTTCTTT
NA	NA	TRBV7-2	TRBJ2-2	CASSGGTELTGELFF	TGTGCCAGCAGCGGGGGGACAGAACTCACCGGGGAGCTGTTTTTT
NA	NA	TRBV10-1	TRBJ2-4	CASSERLRLAKNIQYF	TGCGCCAGCAGTGAGAGGCTCAGATTAGCCAAAAACATTCAGTACTTC
NA	NA	TRBV5-1	TRBJ1-2	CASRGSTGSTGYTF	TGCGCCAGCAGGGGTTCGACAGGCTCTACCGGCTACACCTTC
NA	NA	TRBV19	TRBJ1-4	CASSIRELANEKLFF	TGTGCCAGTAGTATTCGGGAGTTGGCTAATGAAAAACTGTTTTTT
NA	NA	TRBV6-6	TRBJ2-1	CASRDTPYNEQFF	TGTGCCAGCCGGGACACCCCTTACAATGAGCAGTTCTTC
NA	NA	TRBV1	TRBJ2-3	CTSSQDETSGKLDTQYF	TGCACCAGCAGCCAAGACGAGACTAGCGGGAAGTTGGATACGCAGTATTTT
NA	NA	TRBV6-6	TRBJ2-1	CASSQTRGTQYNEQFF	TGTGCCAGCAGTCAAACCCGCGGGACCCAGTACAATGAGCAGTTCTTC
NA	NA	TRBV18	TRBJ1-4	CASSPQGGDEKLFF	TGTGCCAGCTCACCACAGGGCGGGGATGAAAAACTGTTTTTT
NA	NA	TRBV11-2	TRBJ2-4	CASSLGLGLGDIQYF	TGTGCCAGCAGCTTAGGTTTGGGACTCGGAGACATTCAGTACTTC
NA	NA	TRBV30	TRBJ1-1	CAWSVRLGNTEAFF	TGTGCCTGGAGTGTACGATTAGGGAACACTGAAGCTTTCTTT
NA	NA	TRBV28	TRBJ2-7	CASSFGTPYYEQYF	TGTGCCAGCAGTTTCGGGACTCCTTACTACGAGCAGTACTTC
TRBD1	NA	TRBV5-5	TRBJ2-7	CASSMNRGWFSYEQYF	TGTGCCAGCAGCATGAACAGGGGGTGGTTCTCCTACGAGCAGTACTTC
NA	NA	TRBV18	TRBJ1-5	CASSPGGGNQPQHF	TGTGCCAGCTCACCGGGAGGGGGCAATCAGCCCCAGCATTTT
NA	NA	TRBV30	TRBJ2-5	CAWKIVWDQETQYF	TGTGCCTGGAAAATCGTTTGGGACCAAGAGACCCAGTACTTC
NA	NA	TRBV7-8	TRBJ2-2	CASSLASIRTGELFF	TGTGCCAGCAGCTTAGCGAGTATCAGGACCGGGGAGCTGTTTTTT
NA	few	TRBV6-1	TRBJ2-1	CASSRDTAALEQFF	TGTGCCAGCAGCAGGGACACCGCGGCCCTTGAGCAGTTCTTC
NA	NA	TRBV7-6	TRBJ1-1	CASSSGRPNTEAFF	TGTGCCAGCAGCTCCGGACGGCCCAACACTGAAGCTTTCTTT